Sequencing of this T cell receptor (beta chain) was carried out in a study of blood T cell repertoires in COVID-19. At the level of the study: Collection of acute and convalescent COVID-19 samples took place in the United States, Italy and Spain. In each case, the material was cDNA or gDNA derived from T cells, B-cell-depleted T cells, or PBMCs.

Here immunoSEQ multiplex PCR was the method, and the copy in TCRdb shows in-frame clones only, minus some. The table shows more than 85,000 clones, with approximately 72% occurring only once. The germline V gene encodes CDR1 SGHRS and CDR2 YFSETQ. The CDR3 loop spans 14 amino acids. Trimming took 5 bases from V and 7 from J; bases not matched to a gene: 8. The sequencing input was peripheral blood. The chain is built from TRBV5-1 and TRBJ1-5, with 8 bases matching TRBD1. The sequence derives from a man aged 65 to 85 with acute or convalescent COVID-19. In DNA form, the CDR3 reads TGCGCCAGCAGTCCACTTCAGGGGGCCCAGCCCCAGCATTTT. This gives the protein CASSPLQGAQPQHF. The variable domain in full, completed from reference TRBV5-1 and TRBJ1-5, reads KAGVTQTPRYLIKTRGQQVTLSCSPISGHRSVSWYQQTPGQGLQFLFEYFSETQRNKGNFPGRFSGRQFSNSRSEMNVSTLELGDSALYLCASSPLQGAQPQHFGDGTRLSIL.